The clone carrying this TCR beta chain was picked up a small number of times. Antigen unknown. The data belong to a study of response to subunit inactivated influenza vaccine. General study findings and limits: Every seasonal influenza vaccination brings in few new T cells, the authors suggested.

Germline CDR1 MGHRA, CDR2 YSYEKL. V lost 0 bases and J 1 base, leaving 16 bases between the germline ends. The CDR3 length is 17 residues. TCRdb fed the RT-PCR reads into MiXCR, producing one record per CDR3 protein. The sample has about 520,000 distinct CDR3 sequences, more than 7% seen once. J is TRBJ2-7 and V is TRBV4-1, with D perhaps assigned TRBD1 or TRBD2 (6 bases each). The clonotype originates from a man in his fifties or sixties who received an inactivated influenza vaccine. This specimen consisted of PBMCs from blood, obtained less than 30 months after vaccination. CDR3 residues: CASSQDFVRDISYEQYF. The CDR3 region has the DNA TGCGCCAGCAGCCAAGATTTCGTGCGGGACATATCCTACGAGCAGTACTTC.